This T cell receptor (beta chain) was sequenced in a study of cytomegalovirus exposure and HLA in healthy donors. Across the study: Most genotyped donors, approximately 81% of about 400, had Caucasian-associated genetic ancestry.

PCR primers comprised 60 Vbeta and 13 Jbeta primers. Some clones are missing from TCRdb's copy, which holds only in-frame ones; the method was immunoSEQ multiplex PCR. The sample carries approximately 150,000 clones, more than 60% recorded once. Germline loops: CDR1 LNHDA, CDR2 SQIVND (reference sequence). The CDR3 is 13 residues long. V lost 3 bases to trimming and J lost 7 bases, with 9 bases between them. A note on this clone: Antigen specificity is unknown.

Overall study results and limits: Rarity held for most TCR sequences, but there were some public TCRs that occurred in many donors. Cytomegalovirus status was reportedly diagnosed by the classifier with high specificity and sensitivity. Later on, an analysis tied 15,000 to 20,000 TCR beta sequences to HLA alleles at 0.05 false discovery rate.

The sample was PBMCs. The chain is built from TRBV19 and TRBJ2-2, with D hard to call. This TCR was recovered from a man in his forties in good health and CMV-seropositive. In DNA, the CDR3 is TGTGCCAGTAGTATCAGAGGAATCGGGGAGCTGTTTTTT. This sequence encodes CASSIRGIGELFF.